This T cell receptor beta chain was sequenced for a study of cytomegalovirus exposure and HLA in healthy donors. Primers: 60 Vbeta forward and 13 Jbeta reverse. Clones were sequenced by immunoSEQ multiplex PCR, and TCRdb holds only the in-frame ones, with some missing. The table lists 200,000 to 250,000 clones, around 80% of them singletons. This CDR3 is built from 14 residues. CDR1 is SGHRS, CDR2 YFSETQ, per germline. The V gene lost 4 bases and the J gene lost 8 bases, with 15 bases spanning the gap. There are a few counts of this clone. The receptor's source is a woman in her sixties in good health and CMV-seropositive. V and J are TRBV5-1 and TRBJ1-4; possible D gene TRBD1, 5 bases. The sample taken for sequencing was PBMCs. For the CDR3, the DNA is TGCGCCAGCAGCGGCCAGGGTCCCGTGGAAAAACTGTTTTTT. This translates into CASSGQGPVEKLFF.